What follows are 24 T cell receptor beta chains derived from one specimen sequenced in a study of T cells in Graves' hyperthyroidism and ophthalmopathy. The investigators amplified TCR beta CDR3 regions from RNA transcripts. The HTBI set primed first-round TCR CDR3 RT-PCR. TCRdb reprocessed the multiplex PCR reads with MiXCR, giving one entry per CDR3 protein. The data contain approximately 430,000 distinct CDR3 sequences, roughly 14% of them singletons. The sample consisted of blood. The receptors here all came from a woman aged 18-29 years with Graves' hyperthyroidism.

This clonotype has at least ten counts. The genes are TRBV14 and TRBJ2-5; 8 bases line up with TRBD1. Trimming cost V 1 base and J 3 bases; bases outside gene matches: 10. The germline V gene has CDR1 SGHDN and CDR2 FVKESK. The CDR3 totals 17 residues. The CDR3 coding sequence is TGTGCCAGCAGCCAAGGTTACTCGAGACAGGGGAAAGAGACCCAGTACTTC. It yields the protein CASSQGYSRQGKETQYF.

CDR3 in amino acids: CASSTTSGHFSGNTIYF. In nucleotides, the CDR3 is TGTGCCAGTAGTACCACATCAGGCCACTTCTCTGGAAACACCATATATTTT. The chain uses TRBV19 and TRBJ1-3; D uncertain. V was pared by 4 bases and J by 0 bases, with 16 bases between. Germline V CDR1 and CDR2: LNHDA, SQIVND (reference sequence). This CDR3 is built from 17 residues.

Comments on this clonotype: A much bigger clone sits one base away, suggesting this may be a read error. The V call is TRBV9, the J call TRBJ2-5; D is perhaps TRBD1 or TRBD2 (5 bases each). Germline values: CDR1 SGDLS, CDR2 YYNGEE. V dropped 4 bases and J dropped 3 bases, with 16 bases sitting between them. The CDR3 loop spans 15 amino acids. The CDR3 DNA sequence: TGTGCCAGCAGCTTTTTGGGGGAATTGGAAGAGACCCAGTACTTC. It translates to CASSFLGELEETQYF.

This clonotype was counted only a few times. V usage is TRBV3-1 and J usage is TRBJ2-7; 10 positions agree with TRBD1. Per the germline V gene, CDR1 is LGHDT and CDR2 is YNNKEL (reference sequence). The CDR3 is 17 residues long. V was pared by 0 bases and J by 4 bases, with 9 bases of the junction left unmatched. CDR3 region: CASSQDIRDRGGYEQYF. CDR3 sequence (DNA): TGTGCCAGCAGCCAAGATATTAGGGACAGGGGCGGTTACGAGCAGTACTTC.

In this sample, this clonotype turned up a few times. V gene TRBV19 combines with J gene TRBJ1-2, with D possibly matching TRBD1 (5 bases). This CDR3 region has 13 residues. V was clipped by 6 bases and J by 10 bases, with 18 bases between them. Looked up from germline, CDR1 is LNHDA and CDR2 is SQIVND (reference sequence). The CDR3 DNA reads TGTGCCAGTAGGACTTCCATCGGGACGGACTACACCTTC. Its translation is CASRTSIGTDYTF. Drawing the rest from reference TRBV19 and TRBJ1-2, the complete variable domain is DGGITQSPKYLFRKEGQNVTLSCEQNLNHDAMYWYRQDPGQGLRLIYYSQIVNDFQKGDIAEGYSVSREKKESFPLTVTSAQKNPTAFYLCASRTSIGTDYTFGSGTRLTVV.

With respect to this clonotype: A clone one base away is much larger, so this may be a read error. This rearrangement joins TRBV27 to TRBJ1-2; TRBD1 matches at 9 bases. This CDR3 has 17 amino acids. The V gene's germline CDR1 is MNHEY and CDR2 SMNVEV (reference sequence). CDR3 coding DNA: TGTGCCAGCAGTTTGTCCGGGACAGGGACGGCTAACTATGGCTACGCCTTC. It specifies CASSLSGTGTANYGYAF.

Ten or more counts support this clonotype. V is TRBV30 and J is TRBJ2-6; D is possibly TRBD1 (6 bases). The CDR3 consists of 14 residues. The V and J ends lost 7 bases and 4 bases respectively, with 14 bases between them. The germline CDR1 and CDR2 sequences are GTSNPN and SVGIG (reference sequence). The CDR3 protein is CASTQGSGANVLTF. The CDR3 nucleotides are TGTGCCTCGACCCAGGGGTCCGGGGCCAACGTCCTGACTTTC.

This clonotype has a count of ten or more. The gene calls are TRBV6-1 and TRBJ2-1; TRBD2 is a possible D gene (5 bases). The CDR3 spans 15 residues. CDR1 and CDR2 from the germline V gene are MNHNS and SASEGT. V was trimmed by 5 bases and J by 2 bases, leaving 13 bases between them. CDR3 coding DNA: TGTGCCAGCAGTCTTCCGGGGTCACCCTACAATGAGCAGTTCTTC. The encoded protein is CASSLPGSPYNEQFF.

Details on this clonotype: This may arise from a read error, as a much more abundant clone is one base away. V gene TRBV11-2 combines with J gene TRBJ1-3; possible D gene TRBD1, 6 bases. CDR1 SGHAT and CDR2 FQNNGV come from the germline V gene. This CDR3 region has 14 residues. The CDR3 loop is CASSWGGPGYTIYF. In nucleotides, the CDR3 is TGTGCCAGCTCCTGGGGGGGGCCTGGATACACCATATATTTT.

This clonotype was picked up many times. This chain uses TRBV2 with TRBJ2-3, with TRBD1 matching over 7 bases. The CDR3 runs 14 residues. Germline loops: CDR1 SNHLY, CDR2 FYNNEI. V lost 4 bases to trimming and J lost 2 bases; unmatched junction nucleotides: 3. The CDR3 protein is CASSGQGPTDTQYF. CDR3 nucleotide sequence: TGTGCCAGCAGTGGACAGGGCCCCACAGATACGCAGTATTTT.

A note on this clonotype: A read error may be the cause here, since a much bigger clone is one base away. V is TRBV9 and J is TRBJ2-2; D is perhaps TRBD2 (6 bases). This CDR3 has 15 residues. V gave up 5 bases and J gave up 5 bases, with 16 bases separating them. The germline gives CDR1 SGDLS, CDR2 YYNGEE. The CDR3 loop reads CASSRLVGVTGELFF. The CDR3 nucleotides are TGTGCCAGCAGTCGACTAGTGGGAGTAACCGGGGAGCTGTTTTTT.

Many counts were recorded for this clonotype. This chain joins TRBV12-3 or TRBV12-4 and TRBJ1-2; a possible D gene is TRBD1 (6 bases). The CDR3 covers 14 residues. Trimming shortened V by 6 bases and J by 7 bases, and 18 bases separated the two germline ends. CDR3 residues: CASSTSGTYRGYTF. CDR3 bases: TGTGCCAGCAGCACTAGTGGGACATATCGTGGCTACACCTTC.

This clonotype has a handful of counts. The junction shows a germline mismatch at one end, possibly a read error. This rearrangement joins TRBV7-7 to TRBJ1-3; D not certain. Germline V gene data show CDR1 as SSHAT and CDR2 as FNYEAQ (reference sequence). The CDR3 has 17 residues. Here the CDR3 DNA reads TGTGCTAGCAGACCGCTCTCGGAGGCTGGCTCTGGAAACACCATATATTTT. Protein sequence: CASRPLSEAGSGNTIYF.

This clonotype was picked up many times. The gene calls are TRBV18 and TRBJ2-1; the D gene is possibly TRBD1 (5 bases). V dropped 3 bases and J dropped 8 bases, with 11 bases sitting between them. The CDR3 has 13 amino acids. Germline lookup yields CDR1 KGHSH and CDR2 LQKENI. Here the CDR3 DNA reads TGTGCCAGCTCACCTGGAAGGGGCGATGAGCAGTTCTTC. Protein product: CASSPGRGDEQFF.

This clonotype was observed at least ten times. V and J are TRBV3-1 and TRBJ1-2; no firm D call. The CDR3 runs to 14 residues. In germline, CDR1 is LGHDT, CDR2 YNNKEL (reference sequence). V lost 4 bases and J lost 8, with 17 bases in between. In DNA, the CDR3 is TGTGCCAGCAGCCTTTTCCCGGCGACTGGAGGCTACACCTTC. This translates into CASSLFPATGGYTF.

This clonotype showed up many times. The J gene is TRBJ1-2, the V gene TRBV7-8, with 8 bases identical to TRBD1. V lost 5 bases, J lost 5 bases, and 10 bases stayed unmatched. The CDR3 contains 15 residues. The germline V gene has CDR1 SGHVS and CDR2 FQNEAQ. In DNA, the CDR3 is TGTGCCAGCAGCCCCCGAGGGCAGGGGGCTTATGGCTACACCTTC. It codes for CASSPRGQGAYGYTF.

This clonotype was recorded at least ten times. The genes are TRBV20-1 and TRBJ2-5; 11 bases line up with TRBD1. Looked up from germline, CDR1 is DFQATT and CDR2 is SNEGSKA (reference sequence). J gave up 7 bases and V 5 bases, and 9 bases lay outside the gene matches. The CDR3 covers 14 residues. The CDR3: CSASPAGQGVTQYF. Here the CDR3 DNA reads TGCAGTGCTTCCCCGGCGGGACAGGGGGTGACCCAGTACTTC.

This clonotype was observed at least ten times. This chain connects TRBV19 to TRBJ2-7, with no clear D. This CDR3 contains 11 residues. The germline V gene has CDR1 LNHDA and CDR2 SQIVND (reference sequence). The V end lost 6 bases, the J end lost 5 bases, and 8 bases lay between the germline ends. The CDR3 nucleotides read TGTGCCAGTAGCTCTGTCGACGAGCAGTACTTC. Protein product: CASSSVDEQYF.

This clonotype was seen a few times. The junction does not match germline at one end; this may be a read error. The CDR3 DNA follows: TGCAATGCTAGAGATCGGGGAGGGGACTATGGCTACACCTTC. The encoded protein is CNARDRGGDYGYTF. V gene TRBV20-1 combines with J gene TRBJ1-2, with D possibly TRBD1 on 5 matching bases. CDR1 and CDR2 (germline): DFQATT, SNEGSKA (reference sequence). The CDR3 is made up of 14 amino acids.

This clonotype came up many times. This chain connects TRBV6-1 to TRBJ2-1, with 11 nucleotides matching TRBD2. The CDR3 has 14 residues. CDR1 and CDR2 (germline): MNHNS, SASEGT. V gave up 7 bases and J gave up 8 bases; unmatched junction bases: 7. The CDR3 DNA sequence: TGTGCCAGCACCCTTAGCGGGGGGGCCGATGAGCAGTTCTTC. Protein sequence: CASTLSGGADEQFF.

The chain employs TRBV19 and TRBJ2-3; perhaps D is TRBD1 or TRBD2 (5 bases each). Trimming shortened V by 0 bases and J by 3 bases, and 16 bases separated the two germline ends. Per germline, CDR1 LNHDA and CDR2 SQIVND (reference sequence). The CDR3 loop spans 17 amino acids. CDR3 nucleotides: TGTGCCAGTAGTATAGATCGAGGGTACAGGTGGACAGATACGCAGTATTTT. It is translated as CASSIDRGYRWTDTQYF.

The chain carries TRBV3-1 and TRBJ2-3; no clear D. This CDR3 comprises 16 residues. CDR1 is LGHDT and CDR2 is YNNKEL in the germline V gene (reference sequence). V was trimmed by 1 base and J by 5 bases, leaving 16 bases between them. The CDR3 DNA sequence: TGTGCCAGCAGCCAAGGTTTTTGGAGAGACCGAGATACGCAGTATTTT. This translates into CASSQGFWRDRDTQYF.

This clonotype has a count of ten or more. This sequence joins TRBV5-4 and TRBJ1-2; 8 bases line up with TRBD1. The CDR3 runs to 14 residues. The germline V gene has CDR1 SGHNT and CDR2 YYREEE (reference sequence). V gave up 2 bases and J gave up 4 bases; unmatched junction bases: 4. CDR3 in DNA: TGTGCCAGCAGCTTCCGGACAGGGCCCTATGGCTACACCTTC. Translation: CASSFRTGPYGYTF.

This clonotype was found a few times. The V and J genes are TRBV19 and TRBJ1-2; the D gene is possibly TRBD1 (5 bases). Germline values: CDR1 LNHDA, CDR2 SQIVND (reference sequence). Trimming stripped 1 base from V and 6 bases from J, with 15 bases between. The CDR3 is 15 residues long. CDR3 in DNA: TGTGCCAGTAGTATAGGGGGGGGAGCCCTGGATGGCTACACCTTC. Encoded protein: CASSIGGGALDGYTF. The full variable domain, rest sourced from reference TRBV19 and TRBJ1-2, is DGGITQSPKYLFRKEGQNVTLSCEQNLNHDAMYWYRQDPGQGLRLIYYSQIVNDFQKGDIAEGYSVSREKKESFPLTVTSAQKNPTAFYLCASSIGGGALDGYTFGSGTRLTVV.